The clone carrying this TCR beta chain was observed at least ten times. Construction of the TCRbeta library involved unique molecular identifiers. Using its own MiXCR run on the PCR reads, TCRdb lists one record per CDR3 protein. The profile covers hundreds of thousands of distinct CDR3 sequences, with roughly 15% appearing a single time and 0.8% to 1.1% taken by the ten largest. The data were obtained in a study of T-cell reconstitution after alpha-beta-depleted transplantation in children. The sample was PBMCs from the stem cell graft donor, taken from the stem cell graft. This clonotype was sampled from a human donor who donated a stem cell graft to a child with acute myeloid leukemia.

The CDR3 sequence is CASSWGGRADGYTF. DNA of the CDR3: TGTGCCAGCAGCTGGGGAGGCAGGGCTGATGGCTACACCTTC. This chain joins TRBV5-6 and TRBJ1-2, with D possibly being TRBD1 (5 bases). V lost 3 bases and J lost 6, with 15 bases in between. CDR1 is SGHDT, CDR2 YYEEEE, per germline. The CDR3 consists of 14 residues.